The clone carrying this T cell receptor (beta chain) was seen only a few times. Antigen unknown. Libraries were prepared by immunoSEQ multiplex PCR; TCRdb keeps only in-frame clonotypes and omits some of them. The sample lists 85,000 to 130,000 clones; roughly 90% were seen once. The sample comes from a study of graft-versus-host responses after intestinal transplantation. Study details: Anti-thymocyte globulin was used for induction in all recipients, who then took tacrolimus and steroids for about three years.

The ends lost 0 bases at V and 0 bases at J; junction bases unmatched: 12. There are 18 residues in the CDR3. Germline CDR1 SGHDT, CDR2 YYEEEE. Findings and caveats of the study: The presence of high graft-versus-host to host-versus-graft clonal ratios in allografts characterized patients with graft-donor T cell macrochimerism.

The TCR originated in a human donor who received an intestinal transplant. This chain uses TRBV5-6 with TRBJ2-7; TRBD2 matches at 7 bases. The sample in question was unstimulated CD4+ T cells sorted from spleen or lymph node cells, obtained before intestinal transplant. CDR3 residues: CASSLGGWGEGNSYEQYF. Written as DNA, the CDR3 is TGTGCCAGCAGCTTGGGAGGATGGGGGGAGGGGAACTCCTACGAGCAGTACTTC.